This T cell receptor beta chain came from a study of tumor and adjacent non-tumor tissue in lung cancer. Study findings and constraints: Compared with tumor, normal lung showed significantly lower TCR diversity.

Turning to this clonotype: Its antigen is currently unknown.

The library came from three nested PCR rounds adapted from ARM-PCR protocols. TCRdb fed the multiplex PCR reads into MiXCR, producing one record per CDR3 protein. Of about 75,000 distinct CDR3 sequences in the sample, around four fifths are singletons; the top ten hold approximately 12%. No cell sorting was done before RNA was extracted from the tissue. Newly diagnosed lung cancer patients had thoracic surgery in China, August–late 2014, without prior chemotherapy. The CDR3 length is 16 residues. The germline gives CDR1 LGHNA, CDR2 YNFKEQ. The gene calls are TRBV4-2 and TRBJ2-1; 7 nucleotides align to TRBD2. The sequenced sample was lung tumor tissue. This sequence was found in a woman between 45 and 60 years old with non-small cell lung cancer. The chain's CDR3 is CVNSQTRDYKNNEQFF. In DNA form, the CDR3 reads TGTGTCAACAGCCAAACCCGGGACTACAAAAACAATGAGCAGTTCTTC.